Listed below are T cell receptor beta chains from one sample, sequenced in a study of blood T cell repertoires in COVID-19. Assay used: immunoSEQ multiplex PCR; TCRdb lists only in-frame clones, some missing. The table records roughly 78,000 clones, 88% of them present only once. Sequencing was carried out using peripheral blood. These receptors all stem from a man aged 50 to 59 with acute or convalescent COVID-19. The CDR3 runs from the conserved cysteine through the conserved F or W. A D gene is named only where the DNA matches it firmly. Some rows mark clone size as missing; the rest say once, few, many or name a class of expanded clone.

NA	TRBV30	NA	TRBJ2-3	CAWSSGSTDTQYF	TGTGCCTGGAGTTCAGGGAGCACAGATACGCAGTATTTT
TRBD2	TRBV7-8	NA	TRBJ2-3	CASSFTFWRGGTDTQYF	TGTGCCAGCAGCTTCACCTTTTGGCGGGGGGGAACAGATACGCAGTATTTT
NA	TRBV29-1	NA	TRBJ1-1	CSVDYPLGEAFF	TGCAGCGTTGACTACCCCCTAGGCGAAGCTTTCTTT
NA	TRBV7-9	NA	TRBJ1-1	CASSQHTGTNTEAFF	TGTGCCAGCAGCCAACACACAGGGACGAACACTGAAGCTTTCTTT
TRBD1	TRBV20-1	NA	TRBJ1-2	CSAWDSPSYTF	TGCAGTGCTTGGGACAGTCCTAGCTACACCTTC
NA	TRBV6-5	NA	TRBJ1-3	CASKLDTISGNTIYF	TGTGCCAGCAAATTAGACACAATCTCTGGAAACACCATATATTTT
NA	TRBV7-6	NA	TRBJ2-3	CASSLSRDDTDTQYF	TGTGCCAGCAGCTTATCCAGGGATGACACAGATACGCAGTATTTT
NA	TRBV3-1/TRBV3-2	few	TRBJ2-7	CASSQERYSYEQYF	TGTGCCAGCAGCCAAGAAAGATACTCATACGAGCAGTACTTC
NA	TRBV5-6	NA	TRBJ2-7	CASSLSVYPDEQYF	TGTGCCAGCAGCTTATCGGTTTATCCGGACGAGCAGTACTTC
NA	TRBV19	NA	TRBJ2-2	CASIPGRDRVGELFF	TGTGCCAGTATCCCCGGCAGGGATCGAGTCGGGGAGCTGTTTTTT
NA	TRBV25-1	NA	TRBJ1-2	CASSKSGTTFNYGYTF	TGTGCCAGCAGTAAGTCCGGGACTACCTTTAACTATGGCTACACCTTC
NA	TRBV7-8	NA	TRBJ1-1	CASSYSAATAEAFF	TGTGCCAGCAGCTACTCGGCGGCAACCGCTGAAGCTTTCTTT
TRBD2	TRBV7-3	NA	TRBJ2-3	CASSLSGGPGDTQYF	TGTGCCAGCAGCTTATCGGGGGGGCCGGGAGATACGCAGTATTTT
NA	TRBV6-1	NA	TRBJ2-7	CASSDPLMEEVYEQYF	TGTGCCAGCAGTGACCCCCTCATGGAGGAGGTTTACGAGCAGTACTTC
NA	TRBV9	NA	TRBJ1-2	CASSVEAGYGYTF	TGTGCCAGCAGCGTAGAGGCAGGTTATGGCTACACCTTC
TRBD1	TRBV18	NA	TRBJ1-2	CASSPAERGHFTF	TGTGCCAGCTCACCAGCCGAGAGGGGGCACTTCACCTTC
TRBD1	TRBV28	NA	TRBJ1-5	CASRQGNQPQHF	TGTGCCAGTCGACAGGGGAACCAGCCCCAGCATTTT
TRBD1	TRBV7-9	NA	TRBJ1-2	CASSRTTGGGSYGYTF	TGTGCCAGCAGCCGGACAACAGGGGGCGGAAGCTATGGCTACACCTTC
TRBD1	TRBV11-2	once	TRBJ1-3	CASSPGQANSGNTIYF	TGTGCCAGCAGCCCCGGACAGGCAAACTCTGGAAACACCATATATTTT
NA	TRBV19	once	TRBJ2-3	CATQGWQARDTQYF	TGTGCCACCCAGGGGTGGCAGGCCAGAGATACGCAGTATTTT
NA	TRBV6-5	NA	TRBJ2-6	CASSYSGGSGANVLTF	TGTGCCAGCAGTTACTCGGGGGGCTCTGGGGCCAACGTCCTGACTTTC
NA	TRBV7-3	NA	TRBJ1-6	CASSSRPTNSPLHF	TGTGCCAGCAGCTCGCGACCGACAAATTCACCCCTCCACTTT
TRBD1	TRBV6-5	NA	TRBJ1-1	CASRPGGSSSEAFF	TGTGCCAGCAGACCAGGGGGTTCCTCGTCTGAAGCTTTCTTT
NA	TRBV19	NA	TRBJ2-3	CASSARRGTDTQYF	TGTGCCAGTAGTGCCAGACGGGGCACAGATACGCAGTATTTT
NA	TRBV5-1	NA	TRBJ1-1	CASSLATRTVNTEAFF	TGCGCCAGCAGCTTGGCCACCCGGACAGTGAACACTGAAGCTTTCTTT
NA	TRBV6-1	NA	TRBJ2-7	CASSESGAYEQYF	TGTGCCAGCAGTGAATCGGGTGCCTACGAGCAGTACTTC
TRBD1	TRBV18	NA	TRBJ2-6	CASSPRRQGANGANVLTF	TGTGCCAGCTCACCAAGGAGACAGGGGGCTAACGGGGCCAACGTCCTGACTTTC
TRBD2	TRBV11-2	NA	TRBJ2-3	CASSLGLAGGFRTDTQYF	TGTGCCAGCAGCTTAGGGTTAGCGGGGGGGTTCCGCACAGATACGCAGTATTTT
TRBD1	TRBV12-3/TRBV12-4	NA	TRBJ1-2	CASTLDRGYGYTF	TGTGCCAGCACCCTGGACAGGGGCTATGGCTACACCTTC
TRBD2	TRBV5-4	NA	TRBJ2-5	CASSVSGGAQETQYF	TGTGCCAGCAGCGTTAGCGGGGGGGCGCAAGAGACCCAGTACTTC
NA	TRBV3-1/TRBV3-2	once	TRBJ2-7	CASSQGATEAYEQYF	TGTGCCAGCAGCCAAGGCGCGACCGAGGCCTACGAGCAGTACTTC
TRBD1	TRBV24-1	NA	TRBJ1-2	CATSDGQGAFGYTF	TGTGCCACCAGTGATGGACAGGGGGCGTTTGGCTACACCTTC